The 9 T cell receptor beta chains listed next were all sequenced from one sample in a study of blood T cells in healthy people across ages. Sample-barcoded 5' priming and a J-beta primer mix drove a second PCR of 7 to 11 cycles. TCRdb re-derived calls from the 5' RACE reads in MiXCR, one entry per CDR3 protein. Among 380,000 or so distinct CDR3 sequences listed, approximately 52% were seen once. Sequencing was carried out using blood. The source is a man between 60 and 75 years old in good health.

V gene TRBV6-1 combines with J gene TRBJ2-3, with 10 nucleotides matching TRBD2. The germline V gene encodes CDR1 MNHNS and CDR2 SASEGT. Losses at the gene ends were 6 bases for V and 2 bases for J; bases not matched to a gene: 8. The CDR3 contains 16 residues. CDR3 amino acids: CASSDLLAGATDTQYF. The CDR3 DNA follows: TGTGCCAGCAGCGACCTCCTAGCGGGGGCCACAGATACGCAGTATTTT.

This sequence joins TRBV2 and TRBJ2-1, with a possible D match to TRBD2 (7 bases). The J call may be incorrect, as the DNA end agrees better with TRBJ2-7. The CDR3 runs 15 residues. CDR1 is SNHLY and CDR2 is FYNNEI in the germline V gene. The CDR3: CASTKGGGRINEQYF. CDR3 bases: TGTGCCAGCACTAAAGGGGGGGGCCGTATCAATGAGCAGTACTTC.

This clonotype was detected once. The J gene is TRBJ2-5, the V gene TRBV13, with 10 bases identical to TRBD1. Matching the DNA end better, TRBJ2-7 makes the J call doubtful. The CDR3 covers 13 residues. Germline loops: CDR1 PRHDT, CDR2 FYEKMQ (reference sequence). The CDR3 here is CASSTDRGDEQYF. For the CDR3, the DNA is TGTGCCAGCAGCACGGACAGGGGGGACGAGCAGTACTTC.

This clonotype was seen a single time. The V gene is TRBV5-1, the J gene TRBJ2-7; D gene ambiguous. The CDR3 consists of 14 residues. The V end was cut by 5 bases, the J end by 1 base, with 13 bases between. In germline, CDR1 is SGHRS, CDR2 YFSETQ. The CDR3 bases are TGCGCCAGCAGGTCTGGCGGACCGTCCTACGAGCAGTACTTC. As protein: CASRSGGPSYEQYF.

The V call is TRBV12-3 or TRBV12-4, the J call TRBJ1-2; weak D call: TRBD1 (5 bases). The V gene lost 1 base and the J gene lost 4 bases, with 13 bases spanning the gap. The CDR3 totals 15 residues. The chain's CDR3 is CASSLGTFGAYGYTF. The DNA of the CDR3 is TGTGCCAGCAGTTTAGGGACTTTTGGGGCCTATGGCTACACCTTC.

As DNA, the CDR3 is TGCGCCAGCTCACGGGGTCCCCCCTACGAGCAGTACTTC. This codes for CASSRGPPYEQYF. The J gene is TRBJ2-7, the V gene TRBV10-2; tentatively, D is TRBD2 (5 bases). CDR1 and CDR2 from the germline V gene are WSHSY and SAAADI. CDR3 size: 13 residues. Trimming pared 8 bases from V and 2 bases from J, leaving 13 bases between.

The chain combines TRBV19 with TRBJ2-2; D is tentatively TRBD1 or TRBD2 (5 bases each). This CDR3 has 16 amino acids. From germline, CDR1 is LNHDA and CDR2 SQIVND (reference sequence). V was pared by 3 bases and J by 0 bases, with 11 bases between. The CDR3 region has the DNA TGTGCCAGTAGTATTCGGGGCACCTCGAACACCGGGGAGCTGTTTTTT. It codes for CASSIRGTSNTGELFF.

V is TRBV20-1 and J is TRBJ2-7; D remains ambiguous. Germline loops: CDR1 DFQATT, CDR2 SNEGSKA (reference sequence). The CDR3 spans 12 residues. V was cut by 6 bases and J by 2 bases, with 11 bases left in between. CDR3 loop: CSAPRDPYEQYF. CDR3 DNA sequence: TGCAGTGCCCCTCGTGACCCCTACGAGCAGTACTTC.

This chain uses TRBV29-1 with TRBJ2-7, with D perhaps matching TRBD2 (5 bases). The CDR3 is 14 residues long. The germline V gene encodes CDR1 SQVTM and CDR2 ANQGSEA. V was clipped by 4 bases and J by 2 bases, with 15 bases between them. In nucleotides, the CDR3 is TGCAGCGTTGCTGGCGGGCGGCCCCCCTACGAGCAGTACTTC. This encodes CSVAGGRPPYEQYF.